This T cell receptor beta chain was observed in a study of T cell clusters in autoimmune cytopenias (dated by TCRdb to between 2018 and 2020). Regarding the study in general: Of the 45 or so healthy donor controls, around 23 were female, and the group had a mean age of roughly 57 years and a median age of about 62 years. Per sample, TRB sequencing gave a median depth of around 53,000 reads and a median of around 2,400 distinct TRB clonotypes. Peripheral blood TRB and IGH repertoires were sequenced in autoimmune cytopenia patients at active disease and during treatment follow-up, alongside healthy, CLL and autoimmune hepatitis controls. The study was designed to test whether a disease-specific immune repertoire signature usable as a blood-based biomarker is carried by autoimmune cytopenia patients. For primary cytopenia the controls were 25 to 30 age-matched healthy donors, whereas for secondary cytopenia the controls were approximately 15 age-matched CLL patients. Autoimmune hepatitis repertoires were compared with those of approximately 25 age- and sex-matched healthy donors. What the work shows at the level of the full study, not this receptor alone: The T cell clusters were defined only in silico, and the functional role of the clusters still needed to be validated experimentally. A lack of physiological T cell clusters in primary autoimmune cytopenia patients was suggested by GLIPH, as 51 clusters were found to be exclusive to healthy donors versus 15 to 20 exclusive to patients. In the comparison of secondary cytopenia with CLL, no cluster-lack signature showed up, apparently because the dominant lymphoma-associated repertoire masked the signature. Compared with active autoimmune hepatitis patients, healthy donors had almost three times as many exclusive TRB clusters, a finding consistent with an autoimmunity-wide signature. The TRB repertoire shifts, including less even repertoires in secondary cytopenia and CLL, mostly reflected lymphoma bias and not autoimmunity.

For each sample, TRB amplification used around 260 ng of peripheral blood genomic DNA, equal to about 37,000 genome equivalents. Regarding this clonotype: It lacks a known antigen.

TRB rearrangements were amplified by multiplex PCR using a touch-down protocol with TRB-A and TRB-B primer pools mixed in one tube. Illumina adapters and sample indices were attached to the amplicons through two consecutive PCR reactions using Phusion HS II polymerase. The amplicons were purified from gel with the NucleoSpin Gel and PCR Clean-up kit, after which the amplicons were quantified by Qubit and checked for quality on an Agilent 2100 Bioanalyzer. Sequencing of the libraries was performed on an Illumina MiSeq with 600-cycle, single-indexed, paired-end runs. Regarding the original processing steps: Alignment and assembly of TRB reads were performed with MiXCR version 2.1.12 and the default MiXCR reference library. A clone was defined by each unique CDR3 nucleotide sequence, and analysis was restricted to productive sequences with at least two reads. To assess repertoire diversity, an R script computed alpha-parameterized diversity profiles (alpha 0 to 5), which included the Shannon (alpha 1) and Simpson (alpha 2) indices. Combinatorial TRB VJ usage was computed with the tcR package and compared between cohorts by principal component analysis with ade4. TCRbeta CDR3s were clustered with GLIPH on cohort pairs matched by age and read depth, and cluster frequencies were compared by Wilcoxon test. Following TCRdb reprocessing, every CDR3 protein sequence forms one entry, and DNA is not provided. The V and J calls were not made by the authors but by TCRdb's processing. The table for this sample records around 6,700 distinct CDR3 sequences. The ten largest clonotypes hold under 5% of the sample.

The germline V gene sets CDR1 to SNHLY and CDR2 to FYNNEI. The CDR3 numbers 14 residues from cysteine through phenylalanine. The entry carries no DNA sequence. This sample was shared with a second study, whose subject was T cell repertoires in aging, cancer and after chemotherapy. The second paper states: Donors spanned six age groups from 30 or younger to 70 or older, with at least three individuals per group. TCR repertoires from healthy donor controls were recorded over periods of several months to years and showed clear clonal overlap between repeated samplings. In total, the full dataset held millions of TCR reads. Significantly lower blood TCR diversity and higher clonality were observed in untreated patients with hematological or solid cancers than in age-matched healthy donors. Declining TCR diversity with age in healthy donors was mainly explained by loss of richness; in cancer patients, loss of evenness also contributed. An increase in median generation probability over the chemotherapy interval was observed in both cancer cohorts, suggesting that the repertoire was reconstituted through rebound thymic output. It was noted by the authors that conclusions about immunological memory after chemotherapy cannot be drawn from the repertoire data. To examine immunoaging and T cell reconstitution after chemotherapy, the study profiled TCR beta repertoires in peripheral blood from healthy donors and cancer patients. A cohort of 200 to 250 cancer patients (approximately 91 with hematological and approximately 120 with solid cancers) was assembled, and 95 to 100 healthy donors were included as a reference group. Processing of the TRB sequences was carried out with MiXCR versions 2.12 and 3.0.5. Shannon diversity, evenness, clonality (one minus evenness), and alpha-parameterized diversity profiles from alpha 0 to 5 were included as repertoire metrics. The IGoR algorithm was used to compute generation probabilities of clones in paired pre- and post-chemotherapy samples.

The rearrangement combines TRBV2 with TRBJ1-1; TCRdb lists TRBD1, though no DNA is available to test this call. The material sequenced was peripheral blood. The sequence was obtained from a human donor in good health. The CDR3 protein sequence reads: CASKGQRSNTEAFF.